This T cell receptor (beta chain) was identified in a study of shared T cell receptors in the human thymus. Generated by immunoSEQ multiplex PCR, the TCRdb table keeps only in-frame clones and is missing some. The sample records under 700,000 clones, about four fifths being singletons. CDR1 MGHDK and CDR2 SYGVNS come from the germline V gene. The CDR3 has 13 amino acids. Trimming took off 1 base at V and 6 bases at J, with 10 bases between the two ends. In addition, the sample was reused for a study of human thymus T cells.

The sample consisted of thymocytes. The chain is built from TRBV25-1 and TRBJ2-7; D perhaps matches TRBD1 (5 bases). This receptor was taken from a boy younger than two with a congenital heart defect. The CDR3: CASSESVQAEQYF. The CDR3 nucleotides are TGTGCCAGCAGTGAATCCGTACAGGCCGAGCAGTACTTC.